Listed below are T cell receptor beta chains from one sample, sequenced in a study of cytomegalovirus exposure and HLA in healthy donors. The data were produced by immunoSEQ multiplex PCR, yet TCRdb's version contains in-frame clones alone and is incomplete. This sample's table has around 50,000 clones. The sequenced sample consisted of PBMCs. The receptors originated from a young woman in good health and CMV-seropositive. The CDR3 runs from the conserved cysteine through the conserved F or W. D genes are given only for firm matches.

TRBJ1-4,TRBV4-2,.,TGTGCCAGCAGCCAAGAGGGGACTCGTAATGAAAAACTGTTTTTT,CASSQEGTRNEKLFF
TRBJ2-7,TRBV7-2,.,TGTGCCAGCAGCTCAAGACTAGTAGGCTACGAGCAGTACTTC,CASSSRLVGYEQYF
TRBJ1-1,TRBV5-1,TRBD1,TGCGCCAGCAGGGGGACAGGGGCAACTTTCTTT,CASRGTGATFF
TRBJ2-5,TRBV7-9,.,TGTGCCAGCAGCTTAGCGACGGGGGAGACCCAGTACTTC,CASSLATGETQYF
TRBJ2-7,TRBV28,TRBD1,TGTGCCAGCAGTTACAGGGGGACGTACGAGCAGTACTTC,CASSYRGTYEQYF
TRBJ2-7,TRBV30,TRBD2,TGTGCCTGGGGGGGTGCTAGCGGGAGGTACTCCTACGAGCAGTACTTC,CAWGGASGRYSYEQYF
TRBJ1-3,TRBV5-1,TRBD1,TGCGCCAGCAGTTGGACCCCGGGACAGGGGAGCGGAAACACCATATATTTT,CASSWTPGQGSGNTIYF
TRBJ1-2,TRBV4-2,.,TGTGCCAGCAGCCAAGAAGGGGGTGTCATCCACTATGGCTACACCTTC,CASSQEGGVIHYGYTF
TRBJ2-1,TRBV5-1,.,TGCGCCAGCAGCTTGGGGACAGACGACTACAATGAGCAGTTCTTC,CASSLGTDDYNEQFF
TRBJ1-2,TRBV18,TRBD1,TGTGCCAGCTCACCGGGCAGGGGGCTGGATGGCTACACCTTC,CASSPGRGLDGYTF
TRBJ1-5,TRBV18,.,TGTGCCAGCTCACCACACCATAGTAGCAATCAGCCCCAGCATTTT,CASSPHHSSNQPQHF
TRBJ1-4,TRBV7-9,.,TGTGCCAGCAGCTCAGATGACGGGGTACGAAAACTGTTTTTT,CASSSDDGVRKLFF
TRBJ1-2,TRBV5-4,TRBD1,TGTGCCAGCAGCACACCGACAGGGTATAGCGGTGGCTACACCTTC,CASSTPTGYSGGYTF
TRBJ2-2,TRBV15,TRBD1,TGTGCCACCAGCAGGGAAGACAGGGAGACCGGGGAGCTGTTTTTT,CATSREDRETGELFF
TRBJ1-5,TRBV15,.,TGTGCCACCAGCAGGGAGGGGCGGAATCAGCCCCAGCATTTT,CATSREGRNQPQHF
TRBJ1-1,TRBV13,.,TGTGCCAGCAGCTCCCATCAGGGGCTGAACACTGAAGCTTTCTTT,CASSSHQGLNTEAFF
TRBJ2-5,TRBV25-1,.,TGTGCCAGCAGTGAATCAGGAGGGCTACGGGAGACCCAGTACTTC,CASSESGGLRETQYF
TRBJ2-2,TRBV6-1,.,TGTGCCAGCAGTGAACCTGGGGCTCCTCCCGGGGAGCTGTTTTTT,CASSEPGAPPGELFF
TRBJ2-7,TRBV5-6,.,TGTGCCAGCACATTACAGGGCGGGCTGGACGAGCAGTACTTC,CASTLQGGLDEQYF
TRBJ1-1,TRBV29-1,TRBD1,TGCAGCGCACGGACAGGGGGCACTGAAGCTTTCTTT,CSARTGGTEAFF
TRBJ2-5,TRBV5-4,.,TGTGCCAGCACCCTACAGGGTAGGGAGACCCAGTACTTC,CASTLQGRETQYF
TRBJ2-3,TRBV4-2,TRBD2,TGTGCCAGCAGCCAAGATAGCGGGGGCACAGATACGCAGTATTTT,CASSQDSGGTDTQYF
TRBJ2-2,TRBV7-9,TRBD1,TGTGCCAGCAGCCCGGGACAGGGGGTGAACACCGGGGAGCTGTTTTTT,CASSPGQGVNTGELFF
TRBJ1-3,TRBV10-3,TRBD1,TGTGCCATCAGGCTAGACAGGGGGCTTTCTGGAAACACCATATATTTT,CAIRLDRGLSGNTIYF
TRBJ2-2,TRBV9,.,TGTGCCAGCAGCGTAGTGACAGGGAACACCGGGGAGCTGTTTTTT,CASSVVTGNTGELFF
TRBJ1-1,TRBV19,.,TGTGCCAGTAATATCGGAGGGTATGAAGCTTTCTTT,CASNIGGYEAFF
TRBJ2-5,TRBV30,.,TGTGCCTGGAGTCGACAGATTCAAGAGACCCAGTACTTC,CAWSRQIQETQYF
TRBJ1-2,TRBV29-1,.,TGCAGCGTTGAAGACGGAGCTAACTATGGCTACACCTTC,CSVEDGANYGYTF
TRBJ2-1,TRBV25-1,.,TGTGCCAGCAGTGCGGGCGGGCAGGGGAAGAATGAGCAGTTCTTC,CASSAGGQGKNEQFF
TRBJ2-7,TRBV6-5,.,TGTGCCAGCAGTAGGTACAGGGTTGGCGCCTACGAGCAGTACTTC,CASSRYRVGAYEQYF
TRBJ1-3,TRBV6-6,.,TGTGCCAGCAGTTACTCTAGCTCTGGAAACACCATATATTTT,CASSYSSSGNTIYF
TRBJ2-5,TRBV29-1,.,TGCAGCGTTGACCCCCAGGGGTTCGGTGAGACCCAGTACTTC,CSVDPQGFGETQYF
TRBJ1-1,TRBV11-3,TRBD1,TGTGCCAGCAGCCGACGGAGGGGGCACACTGAAGCTTTCTTT,CASSRRRGHTEAFF
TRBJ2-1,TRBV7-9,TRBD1,TGTGCCAGCAGCACCTACAGGGGTGTGCACAATGAGCAGTTCTTC,CASSTYRGVHNEQFF
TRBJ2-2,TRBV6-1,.,TGTGCCAGCAGTGAGTCGGATGTACCAGTCCGGGCCGGGGAGCTGTTTTTT,CASSESDVPVRAGELFF
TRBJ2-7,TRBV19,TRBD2,TGTGCCAGTAGTTTTGGACTAGCGGGGACCTACGAGCAGTACTTC,CASSFGLAGTYEQYF
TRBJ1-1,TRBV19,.,TGTGCCAGTAGTACCGGACGGGAGAACACTGAAGCTTTCTTT,CASSTGRENTEAFF
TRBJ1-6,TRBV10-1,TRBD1,TGCGCCCCACGAGGACAGGATCGTTGCTCCTATAATTCACCCCTCCACTTT,CAPRGQDRCSYNSPLHF
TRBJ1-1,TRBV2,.,TGTGCCAGCAGTGGGCAGGGCTTAGTGAACACTGAAGCTTTCTTT,CASSGQGLVNTEAFF
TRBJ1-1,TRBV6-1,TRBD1,TGTGCCAGCACCCCGGGACAGGGGGCGGACACTGAAGCTTTCTTT,CASTPGQGADTEAFF
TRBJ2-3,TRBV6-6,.,TGTGCCAGCAGGGGGAGTCAGACAGGTAGCACAGATACGCAGTATTTT,CASRGSQTGSTDTQYF
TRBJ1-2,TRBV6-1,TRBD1,TGTGCCAGCAGTGAAGTGGACAGGGGGCTCCGATATGGCTACACCTTC,CASSEVDRGLRYGYTF
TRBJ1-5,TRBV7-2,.,TGTGCCAGCAGCATTACTACTCGCCAGCCCCAGCATTTT,CASSITTRQPQHF
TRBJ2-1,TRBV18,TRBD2,TGTGCCAGCTCTCTAGCGGGAGCCCGTGAGCAGTTCTTC,CASSLAGAREQFF
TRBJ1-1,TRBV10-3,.,TGTGCCATCCGTCGTGGAGGACCGAACACTGAAGCTTTCTTT,CAIRRGGPNTEAFF
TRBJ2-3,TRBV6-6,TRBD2,TGTGCCAGCACCTTAAGCGGGGCGACAGATACGCAGTATTTT,CASTLSGATDTQYF
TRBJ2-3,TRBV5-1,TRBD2,TGCGCCAGCAGGGGACTAGCGGGAGGGCCAGGCACAGATACGCAGTATTTT,CASRGLAGGPGTDTQYF
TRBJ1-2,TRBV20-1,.,TGCAGTGCTAGAGCCCAGATAGCCTACACCTTC,CSARAQIAYTF
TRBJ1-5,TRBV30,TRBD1,TGTGCCTGGAGCACAGGGGTACGGGATCAGCCCCAGCATTTT,CAWSTGVRDQPQHF
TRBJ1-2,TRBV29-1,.,TGCAGCGTTGTAGGGCAGGGGTATGGCTACACCTTC,CSVVGQGYGYTF
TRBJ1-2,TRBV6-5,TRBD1,TGTGCCAGCAGTCAGATGGGGGACAGGAGCGGCTACACCTTC,CASSQMGDRSGYTF
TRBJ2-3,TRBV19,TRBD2,TGTGCCAGTAGGGGGGGTGTGGGACTAAACACAGATACGCAGTATTTT,CASRGGVGLNTDTQYF
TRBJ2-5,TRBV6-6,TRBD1,TGTGCCAGCAGTTCCGGGACAGGGGGTTACTTC,CASSSGTGGYF
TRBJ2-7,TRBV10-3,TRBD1,TGTGCCATCAGTGACGGGACAGGATTCTACGAGCAGTACTTC,CAISDGTGFYEQYF